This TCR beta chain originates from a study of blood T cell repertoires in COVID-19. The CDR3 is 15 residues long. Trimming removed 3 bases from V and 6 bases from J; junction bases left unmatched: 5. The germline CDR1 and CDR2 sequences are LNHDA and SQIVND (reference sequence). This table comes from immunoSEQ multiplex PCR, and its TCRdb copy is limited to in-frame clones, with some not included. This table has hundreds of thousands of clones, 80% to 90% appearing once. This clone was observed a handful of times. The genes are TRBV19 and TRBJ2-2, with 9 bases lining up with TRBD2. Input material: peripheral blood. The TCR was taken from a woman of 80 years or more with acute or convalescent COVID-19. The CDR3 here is CASSISSGIPGELFF. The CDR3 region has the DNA TGTGCCAGTAGTATCTCTAGCGGGATACCCGGGGAGCTGTTTTTT.